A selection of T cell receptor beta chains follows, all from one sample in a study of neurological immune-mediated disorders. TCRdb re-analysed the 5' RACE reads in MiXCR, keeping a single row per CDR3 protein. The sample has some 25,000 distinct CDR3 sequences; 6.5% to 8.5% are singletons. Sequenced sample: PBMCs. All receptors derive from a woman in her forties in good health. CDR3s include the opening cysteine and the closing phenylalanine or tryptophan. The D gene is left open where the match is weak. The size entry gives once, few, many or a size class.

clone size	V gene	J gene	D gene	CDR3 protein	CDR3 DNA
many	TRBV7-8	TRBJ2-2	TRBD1	CASSTRQGAGELFF	TGTGCCAGCAGCACAAGACAGGGGGCCGGGGAGCTGTTTTTT
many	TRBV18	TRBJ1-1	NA	CASSPGVGLNTEAFF	TGTGCCAGCTCACCCGGGGTGGGGCTCAACACTGAAGCTTTCTTT
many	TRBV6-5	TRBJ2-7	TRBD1	CASSYSGTEYYEQYF	TGTGCCAGCAGTTACTCCGGGACAGAATACTACGAGCAGTACTTC
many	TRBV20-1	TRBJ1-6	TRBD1	CSARAPSSGGQGDSPLHF	TGCAGTGCTAGAGCCCCCTCTTCAGGGGGACAGGGGGATTCACCCCTCCACTTT
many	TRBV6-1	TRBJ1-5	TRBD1	CASRAPTGYNQPQHF	TGTGCCAGCAGGGCACCGACAGGGTACAATCAGCCCCAGCATTTT
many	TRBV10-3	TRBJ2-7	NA	CAIRRDGSYEQYF	TGTGCCATCAGGAGGGACGGATCCTACGAGCAGTACTTC
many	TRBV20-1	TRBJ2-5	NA	CSARAGQPQETQYF	TGCAGTGCTAGAGCGGGCCAGCCGCAAGAGACCCAGTACTTC
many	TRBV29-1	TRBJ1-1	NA	CSVAGATEAFF	TGCAGCGTTGCAGGGGCCACTGAAGCTTTCTTT
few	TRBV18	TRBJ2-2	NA	CASSPNPFANTGELFF	TGTGCCAGCTCACCAAACCCTTTCGCGAACACCGGGGAGCTGTTTTTT
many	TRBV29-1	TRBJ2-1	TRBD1	CSVQGGRGSDEQFF	TGCAGCGTCCAAGGGGGCAGGGGTAGTGATGAGCAGTTCTTC
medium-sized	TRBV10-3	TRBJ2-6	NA	CAIRNAYWGSGANVLTF	TGTGCCATCAGGAATGCTTACTGGGGTTCTGGGGCCAACGTCCTGACTTTC
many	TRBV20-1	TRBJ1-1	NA	CSASPPGDGTEAFF	TGCAGTGCTAGCCCGCCAGGGGACGGCACTGAAGCTTTCTTT
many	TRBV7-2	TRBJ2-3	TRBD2	CASSLGLAGADTQYF	TGTGCCAGCAGCTTAGGGCTAGCGGGAGCTGATACGCAGTATTTT
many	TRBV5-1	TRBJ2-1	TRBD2	CASSLRTSGTDEQFF	TGCGCCAGCAGCTTAAGGACTAGCGGGACGGATGAGCAGTTCTTC
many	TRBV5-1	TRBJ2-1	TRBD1	CASSLIGQGYNEQFF	TGCGCCAGCAGCTTGATCGGACAGGGGTACAATGAGCAGTTCTTC
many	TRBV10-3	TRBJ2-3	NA	CAISGTGLSSTDTQYF	TGTGCCATCAGTGGAACAGGGTTATCTAGCACAGATACGCAGTATTTT